This T cell receptor beta chain is drawn from a study of T cell responses to AZD1222 COVID-19 vaccine. Looked up from germline, CDR1 is SNHLY and CDR2 is FYNNEI. The CDR3 runs to 14 residues. Trimming removed 8 bases from V and 3 bases from J, with 13 bases in between. The table came from immunoSEQ multiplex PCR; TCRdb's copy has only in-frame clones and leaves some out. The data show 95,000 to 150,000 clones, with approximately 91% seen just once and approximately 28% held by the top ten. The chain couples TRBV2 to TRBJ2-2; possible D gene TRBD2, 6 bases. This specimen was peripheral blood, taken on day 0 of AZD1222 vaccination. This TCR derives from an adult in good health. CDR3 nucleotide sequence: TGTGCCAGCTCCGGGACTTCCCACACCGGGGAGCTGTTTTTT. It translates to CASSGTSHTGELFF.